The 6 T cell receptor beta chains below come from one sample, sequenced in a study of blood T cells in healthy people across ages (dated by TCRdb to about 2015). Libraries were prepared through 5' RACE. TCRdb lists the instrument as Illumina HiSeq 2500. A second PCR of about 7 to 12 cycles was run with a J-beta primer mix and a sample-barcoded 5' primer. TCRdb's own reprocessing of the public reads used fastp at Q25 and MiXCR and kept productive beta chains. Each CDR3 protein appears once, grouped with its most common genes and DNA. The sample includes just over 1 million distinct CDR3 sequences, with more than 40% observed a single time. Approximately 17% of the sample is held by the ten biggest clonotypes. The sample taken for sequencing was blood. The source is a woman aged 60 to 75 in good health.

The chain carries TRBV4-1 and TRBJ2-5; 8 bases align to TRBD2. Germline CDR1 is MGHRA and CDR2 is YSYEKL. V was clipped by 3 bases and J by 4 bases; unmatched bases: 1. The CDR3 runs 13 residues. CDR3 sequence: CASSQSGGETQYF. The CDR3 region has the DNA TGCGCCAGCAGCCAGAGCGGGGGAGAGACCCAGTACTTC.

For the CDR3, the DNA is TGTGCCAGCAGCCAAGGTACAGGGGCCTACAATGAGCAGTACTTC. This translates into CASSQGTGAYNEQYF. The chain links TRBV3-1 to TRBJ2-1; TRBD1 agrees at 7 bases. The J call may be faulty, since TRBJ2-7 better matches the DNA end. Per germline, CDR1 LGHDT and CDR2 YNNKEL (reference sequence). The CDR3 has 15 residues.

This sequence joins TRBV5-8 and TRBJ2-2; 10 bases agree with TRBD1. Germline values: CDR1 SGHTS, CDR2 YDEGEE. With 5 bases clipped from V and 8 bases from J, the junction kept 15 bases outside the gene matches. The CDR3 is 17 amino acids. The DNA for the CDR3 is TGTGCCAGCAGGTTCCGATCCGGGACAGGGGCAGGAGGGGAGCTGTTTTTT. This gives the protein CASRFRSGTGAGGELFF. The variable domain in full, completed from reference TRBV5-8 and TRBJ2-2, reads EAGVTQSPTHLIKTRGQQATLRCSPISGHTSVYWYQQALGLGLQFLLWYDEGEERNRGNFPPRFSGRQFPNYSSELNVNALELEDSALYLCASRFRSGTGAGGELFFGEGSRLTVL.

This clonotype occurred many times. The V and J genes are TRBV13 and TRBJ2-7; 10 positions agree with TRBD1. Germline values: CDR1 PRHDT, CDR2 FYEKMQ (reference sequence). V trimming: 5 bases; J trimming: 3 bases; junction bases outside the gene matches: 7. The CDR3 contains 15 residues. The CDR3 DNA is TGTGCCAGCAGCGGCCGGGACAGGGGATTCTACGAGCAGTACTTC. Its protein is CASSGRDRGFYEQYF.

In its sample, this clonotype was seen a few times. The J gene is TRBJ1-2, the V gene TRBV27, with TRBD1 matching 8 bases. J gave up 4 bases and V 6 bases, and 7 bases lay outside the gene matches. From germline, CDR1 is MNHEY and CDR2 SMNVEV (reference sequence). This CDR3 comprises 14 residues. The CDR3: CASSPDRVSYGYTF. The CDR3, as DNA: TGTGCCAGCAGCCCGGACAGGGTGAGCTATGGCTACACCTTC.

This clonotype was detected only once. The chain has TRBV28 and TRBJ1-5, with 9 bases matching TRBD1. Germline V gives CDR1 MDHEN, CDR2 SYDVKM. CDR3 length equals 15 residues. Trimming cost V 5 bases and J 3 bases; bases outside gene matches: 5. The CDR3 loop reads CASSQDRGLNQPQHF. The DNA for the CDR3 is TGTGCCAGCAGTCAGGACAGGGGACTCAATCAGCCCCAGCATTTT.